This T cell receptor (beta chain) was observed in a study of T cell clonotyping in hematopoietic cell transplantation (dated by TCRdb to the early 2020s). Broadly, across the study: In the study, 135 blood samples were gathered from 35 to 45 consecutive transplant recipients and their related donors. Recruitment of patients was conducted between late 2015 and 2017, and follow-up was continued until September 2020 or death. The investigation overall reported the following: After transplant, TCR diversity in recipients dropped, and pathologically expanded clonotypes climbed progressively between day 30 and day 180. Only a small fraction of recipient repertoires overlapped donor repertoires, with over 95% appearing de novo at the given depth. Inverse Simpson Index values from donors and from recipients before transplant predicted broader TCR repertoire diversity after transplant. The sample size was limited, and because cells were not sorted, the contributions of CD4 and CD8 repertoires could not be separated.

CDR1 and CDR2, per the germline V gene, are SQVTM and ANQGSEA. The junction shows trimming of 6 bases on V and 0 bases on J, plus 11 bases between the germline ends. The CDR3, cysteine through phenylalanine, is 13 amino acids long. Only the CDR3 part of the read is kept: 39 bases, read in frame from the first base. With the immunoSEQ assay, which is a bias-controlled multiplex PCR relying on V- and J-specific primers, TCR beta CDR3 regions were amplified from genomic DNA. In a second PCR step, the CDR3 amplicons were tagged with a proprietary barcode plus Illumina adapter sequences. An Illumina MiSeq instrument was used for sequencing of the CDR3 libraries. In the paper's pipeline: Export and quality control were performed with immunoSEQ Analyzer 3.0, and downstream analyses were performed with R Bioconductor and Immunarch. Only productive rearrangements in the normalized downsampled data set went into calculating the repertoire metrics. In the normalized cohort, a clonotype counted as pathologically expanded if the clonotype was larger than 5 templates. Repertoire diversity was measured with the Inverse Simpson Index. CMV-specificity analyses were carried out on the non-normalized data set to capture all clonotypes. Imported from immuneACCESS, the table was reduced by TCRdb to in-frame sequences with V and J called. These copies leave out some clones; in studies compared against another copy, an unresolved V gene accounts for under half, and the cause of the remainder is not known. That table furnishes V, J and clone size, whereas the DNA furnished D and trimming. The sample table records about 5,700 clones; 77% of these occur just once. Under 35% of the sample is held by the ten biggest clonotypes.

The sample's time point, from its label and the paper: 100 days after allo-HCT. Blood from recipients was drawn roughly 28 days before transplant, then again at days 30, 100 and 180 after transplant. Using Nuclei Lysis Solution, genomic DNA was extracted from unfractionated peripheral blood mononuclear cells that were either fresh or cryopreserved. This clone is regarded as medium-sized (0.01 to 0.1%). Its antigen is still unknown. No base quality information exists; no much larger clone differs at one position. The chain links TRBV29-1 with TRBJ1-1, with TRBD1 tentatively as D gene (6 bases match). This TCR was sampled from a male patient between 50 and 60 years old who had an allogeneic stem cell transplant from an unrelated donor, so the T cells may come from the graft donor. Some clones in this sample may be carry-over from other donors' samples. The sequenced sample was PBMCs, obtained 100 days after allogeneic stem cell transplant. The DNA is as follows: TGCAGCGTGACAGGTCGGGTGAACACTGAAGCTTTCTTT. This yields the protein CSVTGRVNTEAFF.